These 30 T cell receptor beta chains were sequenced from one sample in a study of Tregs in tolerant kidney transplant recipients. Mixed chimerism was transient after nonmyeloablative marrow transplants from related graft donors. The data were produced by immunoSEQ multiplex PCR, yet TCRdb's version contains in-frame clones alone and is incomplete. The sample shows about 81,000 clones, 90% to 95% of them seen only once. The sequencing here drew on CD4+ T cells from blood (PBMCs), taken 24 months after the transplant. The receptors were gathered from a human patient who received a combined kidney and bone marrow transplant. Some of the T cells might come from the graft donor.

This chain connects TRBV4-1 to TRBJ1-1; 11 nucleotides match TRBD1. The CDR3 has 16 amino acids. Germline V gives CDR1 MGHRA, CDR2 YSYEKL. V was pared by 4 bases and J by 11 bases, with 15 bases of the junction left unmatched. CDR3 DNA: TGCGCCAGCAGCCCCCGCGGGGAGGGACAGGGGGGGTGGGCTTTCTTT. Amino acids: CASSPRGEGQGGWAFF.

The rearrangement joins TRBV7-2 to TRBJ1-1; D is unclear. With 5 bases removed from V and 0 bases from J, the gap between germline ends came to 10 bases. Per germline, CDR1 SGHTA and CDR2 FQGNSA. This CDR3 is 14 amino acids long. The CDR3 here is CASSRTTLNTEAFF. CDR3 nucleotide sequence: TGTGCCAGCAGCCGCACGACACTGAACACTGAAGCTTTCTTT.

J is TRBJ2-5 and V is TRBV5-1, with TRBD1 as a possible D gene (6 bases). V shed 2 bases and J shed 1 base, with 9 bases lying between them. Germline V gene data show CDR1 as SGHRS and CDR2 as YFSETQ. This CDR3 region has 14 residues. The CDR3 region is CASSLGTRQETQYF. CDR3 nucleotides: TGCGCCAGCAGCTTAGGGACACGCCAAGAGACCCAGTACTTC.

This rearrangement joins TRBV4-3 to TRBJ2-6; 7 bases match TRBD1. The CDR3 extends over 19 amino acids. Germline-derived CDR1 and CDR2 are LGHNA and YSLEER. J lost 0 bases, V lost 0 bases, and 8 bases had no gene match. Here the CDR3 DNA reads TGCGCCAGCAGCCAAGATCTGGGACAGTGGAGCTCTGGGGCCAACGTCCTGACTTTC. Protein: CASSQDLGQWSSGANVLTF.

The chain joins TRBV4-3 to TRBJ1-2; D gene unclear. Trimming left V 1 base short and J 3 bases short, with 9 bases between. The CDR3 runs 14 residues. The germline gives CDR1 LGHNA, CDR2 YSLEER. In nucleotides, the CDR3 is TGCGCCAGCAGCCAAGGGTCCGAGTACTATGGCTACACCTTC. As protein: CASSQGSEYYGYTF.

V usage is TRBV5-6 and J usage is TRBJ2-5; TRBD1 matches at 11 bases. The CDR3 loop spans 15 amino acids. J gave up 5 bases and V 5 bases, and 8 bases lay outside the gene matches. Germline V gene lookup returns CDR1 SGHDT and CDR2 YYEEEE. The CDR3 sequence is CASRSTGTGGETQYF. The CDR3 bases are TGTGCCAGCAGGTCCACCGGGACAGGGGGGGAGACCCAGTACTTC.

The chain is built from TRBV7-6 and TRBJ2-1, with 7 bases fitting TRBD2. Germline CDR1 reads SGHVS; CDR2 reads FNYEAQ. With 4 bases clipped from V and 2 bases from J, the junction kept 5 bases outside the gene matches. The CDR3 sequence is 15 residues long. This CDR3 reads CASSSRLAPYNEQFF. In DNA form, the CDR3 reads TGTGCCAGCAGCTCCAGACTAGCACCCTACAATGAGCAGTTCTTC.

The J gene is TRBJ1-1, the V gene TRBV4-3; TRBD1 matches 10 bases. This CDR3 comprises 16 residues. Germline V gene sequence: CDR1 LGHNA, CDR2 YSLEER. V dropped 1 base and J dropped 4; count of bases not matched to a gene: 6. CDR3 nucleotide sequence: TGCGCCAGCAGCCAAGGGGGGAGGACAGGGGGCACTGAAGCTTTCTTT. Translation gives CASSQGGRTGGTEAFF.

This rearrangement joins TRBV5-1 to TRBJ2-3, with D unresolved. Trimming shortened V by 6 bases and J by 2 bases, and 16 bases separated the two germline ends. Germline-derived CDR1 and CDR2 are SGHRS and YFSETQ. The CDR3 loop spans 15 amino acids. CDR3 DNA: TGCGCCAGCATCCTAAGATCGGGTGACACAGATACGCAGTATTTT. As protein: CASILRSGDTDTQYF.

The gene calls are TRBV5-1 and TRBJ2-3; TRBD1 is a possible D gene (6 bases). Per germline, CDR1 SGHRS and CDR2 YFSETQ. V lost 4 bases to trimming and J lost 6 bases, with 24 bases between them. CDR3 length: 17 residues. As DNA, the CDR3 is TGCGCCAGCAGCACCCACACAGGGACGGACGCAACGGATACGCAGTATTTT. Residues: CASSTHTGTDATDTQYF.

V usage is TRBV9 and J usage is TRBJ2-1, with 11 bases aligning to TRBD2. The CDR3 totals 16 residues. With V trimmed by 2 bases and J by 3 bases, 4 bases remained unmatched. Germline CDR1 is SGDLS and CDR2 is YYNGEE. In DNA, the CDR3 is TGTGCCAGCAGCGTCCTGACTAGCGGGGTCTACAATGAGCAGTTCTTC. Residues: CASSVLTSGVYNEQFF.

This chain connects TRBV2 to TRBJ1-2, with 10 bases matching TRBD1. The CDR3 extends over 19 amino acids. With V trimmed by 5 bases and J by 8 bases, 23 bases remained unmatched. Germline V CDR1 and CDR2: SNHLY, FYNNEI. As DNA, the CDR3 is TGTGCCAGCAGTCCTTCGTCGTCTGGGACAGGGGTTCCCTCTAGAGGCTACACCTTC. Amino acid sequence: CASSPSSSGTGVPSRGYTF.

A word on this clone: Within the sample, other DNA sequences also encode this same CDR3. The chain is built from TRBV5-4 and TRBJ2-5; 8 nucleotides agree with TRBD2. The CDR3 is 15 residues long. V lost 0 bases to trimming and J lost 2 bases; unmatched junction nucleotides: 3. Looked up from germline, CDR1 is SGHNT and CDR2 is YYREEE (reference sequence). As DNA, the CDR3 is TGTGCCAGCAGCTTGGTAGTAGCGGGGCAAGAGACCCAGTACTTC. The encoded protein is CASSLVVAGQETQYF.

J is TRBJ2-5 and V is TRBV5-1; TRBD1 matches 11 bases. This CDR3 spans 15 amino acids. With V trimmed by 4 bases and J by 4 bases, 6 bases remained unmatched. Germline CDR1 SGHRS, CDR2 YFSETQ. CDR3 sequence (DNA): TGCGCCAGCAGCCTAGGGGACAGGGGGGTAGAGACCCAGTACTTC. Its protein product is CASSLGDRGVETQYF.

V gene TRBV5-1 combines with J gene TRBJ2-7; 7 bases are shared with TRBD2. CDR3 length: 15 amino acids. With V trimmed by 0 bases and J by 4 bases, 7 bases remained unmatched. In germline, CDR1 is SGHRS, CDR2 YFSETQ. Here the CDR3 DNA reads TGCGCCAGCAGCTTGGTTATGGCTAGCGGATACGAGCAGTACTTC. It specifies CASSLVMASGYEQYF.

The genes are TRBV10-3 and TRBJ2-5; 7 bases are a match to TRBD1. Germline CDR1 is ENHRY and CDR2 is SYGVKD. There are 17 residues in the CDR3. J gave up 1 base and V 0 bases, and 8 bases lay outside the gene matches. In DNA, the CDR3 is TGTGCCATCAGTGAGTCGAAACAGGGGTTTCCCCAAGAGACCCAGTACTTC. Translating it yields CAISESKQGFPQETQYF.

On this clone: Likely a read error: the CDR3 ends without its conserved phenylalanine or tryptophan. The V and J genes are TRBV7-2 and TRBJ2-7, with TRBD1 matching 9 bases. The CDR3 loop spans 17 amino acids. Germline CDR1 is SGHTA and CDR2 is FQGNSA. The ends lost 4 bases at V and 5 bases at J; junction bases unmatched: 15. This CDR3 reads CASSSKPLDRGHHEQYL. The CDR3 nucleotides are TGTGCCAGCAGCTCGAAACCCCTGGACAGGGGTCATCACGAGCAGTACCTC.

The chain joins TRBV5-1 to TRBJ2-3; D is possibly TRBD2 (6 bases). Germline loops: CDR1 SGHRS, CDR2 YFSETQ. This CDR3 is 13 amino acids long. V lost 4 bases and J lost 5, with 11 bases in between. The CDR3 region has the DNA TGCGCCAGCAGCCGGCTAGCGATAGATACGCAGTATTTT. Translation: CASSRLAIDTQYF.

The V gene is TRBV6-6, the J gene TRBJ1-4, with 7 nucleotides matching TRBD1. Germline V gene sequence: CDR1 MNHNY, CDR2 SVGAGI (reference sequence). The J segment lost 6 bases and the V segment lost 3 bases, leaving 4 bases of the junction unmatched. The CDR3 has 14 amino acids. CDR3 nucleotides: TGTGCCAGCAGTTATCAGGGACAGCATGAAAAACTGTTTTTT. This codes for CASSYQGQHEKLFF.

The rearrangement joins TRBV18 to TRBJ2-7; TRBD2 agrees at 14 bases. Per germline, CDR1 KGHSH and CDR2 LQKENI. There are 15 residues in the CDR3. Trimming took 2 bases from V and 6 from J; bases not matched to a gene: 3. CDR3: CASSPGTSGRGEQYF. CDR3 nucleotides: TGTGCCAGCTCACCAGGGACTAGCGGGAGAGGCGAGCAGTACTTC.

The gene calls are TRBV19 and TRBJ1-1, with D possibly matching TRBD1 (5 bases). The CDR3 totals 13 residues. Trimming pared 7 bases from V and 4 bases from J, leaving 13 bases between. CDR1 is LNHDA and CDR2 is SQIVND in the germline V gene (reference sequence). Here the CDR3 DNA reads TGTGCCAGTACACCAGGGAGGTTCACTGAAGCTTTCTTT. This codes for CASTPGRFTEAFF.

The CDR3 nucleotides read TGTGCCAGCAGTGAGAGCGGGGGGTTCAATGAGCAGTTCTTC. Its protein is CASSESGGFNEQFF. The chain employs TRBV6-4 and TRBJ2-1; 9 bases agree with TRBD2. This CDR3 has 14 amino acids. Germline V gene data show CDR1 as MRHNA and CDR2 as SNTAGT. The J segment lost 6 bases and the V segment lost 3 bases, leaving 3 bases of the junction unmatched.

This rearrangement joins TRBV12-5 to TRBJ2-7, with D possibly matching TRBD2 (5 bases). In germline, CDR1 is LGHNT, CDR2 FRNRAP. V was cut by 5 bases and J by 7 bases, with 24 bases left in between. The CDR3 length is 16 residues. The CDR3 sequence is CASGTGPGIRKGEQYF. The CDR3, as DNA: TGTGCTAGTGGTACCGGCCCCGGGATAAGAAAGGGAGAGCAGTACTTC.

The rearrangement joins TRBV4-2 to TRBJ2-5; 7 bases are a match to TRBD2. J gave up 3 bases and V 2 bases, and 9 bases lay outside the gene matches. The CDR3 has 16 amino acids. Germline V gene lookup returns CDR1 LGHNA and CDR2 YNFKEQ. CDR3 nucleotides: TGTGCCAGCAGCCAATCGGGACTACCTACTAAAGAGACCCAGTACTTC. Its protein is CASSQSGLPTKETQYF.

The chain is built from TRBV4-1 and TRBJ2-1, with D possibly matching TRBD1 (6 bases). This CDR3 contains 15 residues. Trimming left V 1 base short and J 5 bases short, with 12 bases between. Looked up from germline, CDR1 is MGHRA and CDR2 is YSYEKL. CDR3 nucleotide sequence: TGCGCCAGCAGCCAAGTTACAGGGTCTAACAATGAGCAGTTCTTC. Its protein product is CASSQVTGSNNEQFF.

This clone was picked up one time. This chain uses TRBV9 with TRBJ1-3; D not resolved. V lost 2 bases and J lost 5, with 8 bases in between. Germline assignment: CDR1 SGDLS and CDR2 YYNGEE. This CDR3 region has 13 residues. Written as DNA, the CDR3 is TGTGCCAGCAGCGTCGGGTATAGAAACACCATATATTTT. Its translation is CASSVGYRNTIYF.

This sequence joins TRBV15 and TRBJ1-6, with 7 bases lining up with TRBD1. Trimming took 6 bases from V and 10 from J; bases not matched to a gene: 15. Germline V lookup: CDR1 LNHNV, CDR2 YYDKDF (reference sequence). The length of the CDR3 is 16 residues. CDR3 in DNA: TGTGCCACCAGACCGGAGGAGGGACAGAAGTGGTCACCCCTCCACTTT. This gives the protein CATRPEEGQKWSPLHF.

This chain links TRBV14 with TRBJ1-1; D not resolved. Germline CDR1 SGHDN, CDR2 FVKESK. The CDR3 sequence is 13 residues long. With 1 base removed from V and 4 bases from J, the gap between germline ends came to 7 bases. The CDR3 region has the DNA TGTGCCAGCAGCCAAGTTAGTGGCACTGAAGCTTTCTTT. It is translated as CASSQVSGTEAFF.

This chain links TRBV29-1 with TRBJ1-2, with 8 bases that match TRBD1. The CDR3 is 17 residues long. V trimming: 4 bases; J trimming: 7 bases; junction bases outside the gene matches: 20. Germline V gene sequence: CDR1 SQVTM, CDR2 ANQGSEA. The CDR3 sequence is CSVVFAFLGQGVSGYTF. The CDR3 coding sequence is TGCAGCGTTGTTTTCGCTTTTTTAGGACAGGGAGTGAGTGGCTACACCTTC.

This clone has only one observation. The chain couples TRBV7-2 to TRBJ2-7, with 7 bases that match TRBD2. CDR3 length: 15 amino acids. Germline V lookup: CDR1 SGHTA, CDR2 FQGNSA. The V and J ends lost 4 bases and 3 bases, in that order; junction bases with no gene match: 9. Here the CDR3 reads CASSSLPGGSYEQYF. The CDR3 nucleotides read TGTGCCAGCAGCTCCCTCCCGGGGGGAAGCTACGAGCAGTACTTC.